Listed below are T cell receptor beta chains from one sample, sequenced in a study of blood T cell repertoires in COVID-19. The table came from immunoSEQ multiplex PCR; TCRdb's copy has only in-frame clones and leaves some out. This sample carries about 110,000 clones, roughly 82% of them seen once, and the ten largest clones take approximately 16%. The sequenced sample consisted of peripheral blood. The receptors stem from a woman in her sixties or seventies with acute or convalescent COVID-19. Each CDR3 is given without its conserved first and last residue. The D gene is left open where the match is weak.

v_call,d_call,cdr3_aa
TRBV11-2,TRBD2,ASSLLAGGPSHEQF
TRBV7-2,TRBD1,ASSLRQGYKNTEAF
TRBV7-9,-,ASSHWGGVSTNEKLF
TRBV5-1,TRBD1,ASSIHRGDTEAF
TRBV7-8,TRBD2,ASRRTSGEAYEQY
TRBV20-1,TRBD1,SASRGQRVAEAF
TRBV6-2/TRBV6-3,-,ASSYPASGTQY
TRBV7-2,-,ASSSYTGELF
TRBV24-1,-,ATSDSHTGPPYEQY
TRBV2,-,ASRESGALYEKLF
TRBV29-1,TRBD1,SVWLEQGLAYGYT
TRBV7-9,TRBD2,ASSLGLAGGNTDTQY
TRBV4-2,TRBD1,ASSQDRRQGPSYEQY
TRBV11-3,TRBD1,ASSLRSVTGGLDEQF
TRBV6-1,TRBD1,ASSEEGTGAYYGYT
TRBV7-8,-,ASSINRSSYNSPLH
TRBV7-2,-,ASSLPTVPLH
TRBV2,-,ASSEQLFTYEQY
TRBV4-1,TRBD1,ASSHPKGQYTGELF
TRBV19,TRBD1,ASSIQGARGYGYT
TRBV6-6,TRBD2,ASSRKTPSGGGQETQY
TRBV5-1,TRBD2,ASSRQGLAGGQSYNEQF
TRBV30,TRBD2,AWRPTSGFTDTQY
TRBV18,TRBD1,ASSEGQGHNQPQH
TRBV5-6,-,ASSLRGAGTEAF
TRBV18,-,ASSPTATGYGYT
TRBV19,TRBD1,ASSPRTGGTEQY
TRBV4-3,TRBD1,ASSLWTGGNQPQH